A single sample is the source of the 27 T cell receptor beta chains below, sequenced in a study of Ad26.COV2.S vaccination and SARS-CoV-2 variants. Here immunoSEQ multiplex PCR was the method, and the copy in TCRdb shows in-frame clones only, minus some. This sample carries 330,000 or so clones, around 90% of them seen once, and the ten largest clones take 4.5% to 5.5%. This sample's treatment: 15 to 20 received Ad26.COV2.S at low or high dose, single or two shots; about five received placebo; per-sample allocation not given. Samples came from day 63 after the first vaccine or placebo injection. The sequenced sample was peripheral blood, obtained in a trial of Ad26.COV2.S vaccine versus placebo. These receptors all stem from a person aged 18-65 years who received the Ad26.COV2.S COVID-19 vaccine or a placebo.

The rearrangement links TRBV6-2 or TRBV6-3 to TRBJ1-5, with D perhaps matching TRBD1 (5 bases). V dropped 6 bases and J dropped 4 bases, with 10 bases sitting between them. CDR3 size: 13 residues. Germline CDR1 reads MNHEY; CDR2 reads SVGEGT. In nucleotides, the CDR3 is TGTGCCAGCAGCTTAGACAGAAATCAGCCCCAGCATTTT. Its protein is CASSLDRNQPQHF.

CDR3 residues: CASKYGTGGYEQYV. The DNA for the CDR3 is TGTGCCAGCAAATACGGGACAGGGGGCTACGAGCAGTACGTC. The J gene is TRBJ2-7, the V gene TRBV11-2; 11 nucleotides match TRBD1. Trimming at V came to 7 bases and at J to 3 bases, leaving 5 bases not matched to a gene. The CDR3 runs 14 residues. Looked up from germline, CDR1 is SGHAT and CDR2 is FQNNGV.

The chain carries TRBV15 and TRBJ1-2; the D gene is possibly TRBD1 (6 bases). Germline CDR1 reads LNHNV; CDR2 reads YYDKDF (reference sequence). The CDR3 runs 18 residues. The V gene lost 1 base and the J gene lost 2 bases, with 20 bases spanning the gap. CDR3 region: CATSRGHPGQPANYGYTF. CDR3 DNA sequence: TGTGCCACCAGCAGAGGCCACCCTGGACAGCCTGCAAACTATGGCTACACCTTC. Filled out from reference TRBV15 and TRBJ1-2, the complete variable domain reads DAMVIQNPRYQVTQFGKPVTLSCSQTLNHNVMYWYQQKSSQAPKLLFHYYDKDFNNEADTPDNFQSRRPNTSFCFLDIRSPGLGDTAMYLCATSRGHPGQPANYGYTFGSGTRLTVV.

The V and J genes are TRBV19 and TRBJ2-2, with TRBD1 identical over 12 bases. The germline V gene encodes CDR1 LNHDA and CDR2 SQIVND (reference sequence). V lost 6 bases, J lost 4 bases, and 6 bases stayed unmatched. The CDR3 length is 16 residues. CDR3 loop: CASSPRGQGATGELFF. The DNA for the CDR3 is TGTGCCAGTAGCCCCCGGGGACAGGGGGCCACCGGGGAGCTGTTTTTT. Combining the CDR3 with reference TRBV19 and TRBJ2-2 gives the whole variable domain DGGITQSPKYLFRKEGQNVTLSCEQNLNHDAMYWYRQDPGQGLRLIYYSQIVNDFQKGDIAEGYSVSREKKESFPLTVTSAQKNPTAFYLCASSPRGQGATGELFFGEGSRLTVL.

CDR3 region: CAGPYVEGGPSTGELFF. DNA for the CDR3: TGTGCCGGCCCCTATGTTGAGGGAGGGCCAAGCACCGGGGAGCTGTTTTTT. J is TRBJ2-2 and V is TRBV30; 7 bases match TRBD2. The CDR3 has 17 residues. Germline CDR1 reads GTSNPN; CDR2 reads SVGIG (reference sequence). Unmatched junction bases numbered 19, after V lost 8 bases and J lost 4 bases.

The chain is built from TRBV9 and TRBJ1-1; D gene ambiguous. Germline CDR1 is SGDLS and CDR2 is YYNGEE. The V gene lost 1 base and the J gene lost 1 base, with 17 bases spanning the gap. This CDR3 is built from 17 residues. This CDR3 reads CASSVRPTQTPNTEAFF. In nucleotides, the CDR3 is TGTGCCAGCAGCGTAAGGCCGACTCAAACCCCGAACACTGAAGCTTTCTTT. Full variable domain (outside the CDR3, taken from reference TRBV9 and TRBJ1-1): DSGVTQTPKHLITATGQRVTLRCSPRSGDLSVYWYQQSLDQGLQFLIQYYNGEERAKGNILERFSAQQFPDLHSELNLSSLELGDSALYFCASSVRPTQTPNTEAFFGQGTRLTVV.

The chain recombines TRBV18 with TRBJ1-4; D is uncertain. CDR1 is KGHSH, CDR2 LQKENI, per germline. The CDR3 contains 15 residues. V lost 0 bases and J lost 5, with 10 bases in between. The CDR3: CASSPPDGFNEKLFF. In nucleotides, the CDR3 is TGTGCCAGCTCACCACCGGACGGATTCAATGAAAAACTGTTTTTT.

The gene calls are TRBV7-8 and TRBJ1-4, with D possibly TRBD1 on 5 matching bases. Germline V gene sequence: CDR1 SGHVS, CDR2 FQNEAQ. V dropped 1 base and J dropped 4 bases, with 10 bases sitting between them. The CDR3 is 15 residues long. The CDR3 nucleotides are TGTGCCAGCAGCTTAGAAGGGGAGATTAATGAAAAACTGTTTTTT. Translation: CASSLEGEINEKLFF. Looking up the rest from reference TRBV7-8 and TRBJ1-4 gives the full variable domain: GAGVSQSPRYKVAKRGQDVALRCDPISGHVSLFWYQQALGQGPEFLTYFQNEAQLDKSGLPSDRFFAERPEGSVSTLKIQRTQQEDSAVYLCASSLEGEINEKLFFGSGTQLSVL.

In its sample, this clone was seen once. The genes are TRBV19 and TRBJ1-1; 9 nucleotides line up with TRBD1. The CDR3 has 17 residues. Germline V lookup: CDR1 LNHDA, CDR2 SQIVND (reference sequence). V was clipped by 6 bases and J by 5 bases; unmatched bases: 16. The CDR3 loop is CASSYLTGGAGETEAFF. The DNA of the CDR3 is TGTGCCAGTAGCTACCTTACAGGGGGCGCGGGAGAGACTGAAGCTTTCTTT.

The V gene is TRBV27, the J gene TRBJ1-4; D gene ambiguous. The CDR3 covers 15 residues. Germline lookup yields CDR1 MNHEY and CDR2 SMNVEV (reference sequence). V shed 2 bases and J shed 6 bases, with 13 bases lying between them. Here the CDR3 reads CASSLRPKRDEKLFF. The CDR3 DNA reads TGTGCCAGCAGTTTACGGCCTAAGCGGGATGAAAAACTGTTTTTT.

The sample holds one count of this clone. The chain joins TRBV4-3 to TRBJ2-3; 7 nucleotides line up with TRBD1. Germline V gives CDR1 LGHNA, CDR2 YSLEER. This CDR3 comprises 15 residues. The V segment lost 3 bases and the J segment 0 bases; nucleotides outside the gene matches: 3. CDR3 sequence (DNA): TGCGCCAGCAGCCACCTGACAGGGAGCACAGATACGCAGTATTTT. This sequence encodes CASSHLTGSTDTQYF.

V usage is TRBV6-1 and J usage is TRBJ1-1, with D unresolved. The CDR3 totals 11 residues. V was cut by 1 base and J by 6 bases, with 3 bases left in between. Germline CDR1 reads MNHNS; CDR2 reads SASEGT. CDR3 loop: CASSEGAEAFF. In DNA form, the CDR3 reads TGTGCCAGCAGTGAAGGTGCTGAAGCTTTCTTT.

In its sample, this clone was seen once. The chain carries TRBV27 and TRBJ2-1; TRBD1 matches 10 bases. The germline gives CDR1 MNHEY, CDR2 SMNVEV (reference sequence). V was clipped by 3 bases and J by 8 bases; unmatched bases: 10. The CDR3 runs 16 residues. For the CDR3, the DNA is TGTGCCAGCAGTTTTGCTTGGGGACAGGGGTCGGATGAGCAGTTCTTC. Protein product: CASSFAWGQGSDEQFF.

This sequence joins TRBV7-6 and TRBJ2-1; either TRBD1 or TRBD2 may fit D (5 bases each). Germline CDR1 and CDR2: SGHVS and FNYEAQ. Trimming removed 8 bases at V and 13 bases at J, with 15 bases between. This CDR3 is 11 amino acids long. The CDR3 here is CASGGPSQQFF. CDR3 DNA: TGTGCCAGCGGGGGACCCTCCCAACAGTTCTTC.

Concerning this clone itself: Additional DNA sequences in this sample encode the identical CDR3. CDR3 DNA: TGTGCCAGCACAGGAAACACTGAAGCTTTCTTT. Translation gives CASTGNTEAFF. J is TRBJ1-1 and V is TRBV6-5; unclear D gene. V was clipped by 7 bases and J by 2 bases, with 5 bases between them. CDR1 and CDR2 (germline): MNHEY, SVGAGI. The CDR3 spans 11 residues.

This clone appeared a single time. This rearrangement joins TRBV6-2 or TRBV6-3 to TRBJ2-2; D not certain. Germline CDR1 reads MNHEY; CDR2 reads SVGEGT. This CDR3 contains 13 residues. With 3 bases removed from V and 3 bases from J, the gap between germline ends came to 5 bases. The CDR3 nucleotides are TGTGCCAGCAGTTATGGGCACACCGGGGAGCTGTTTTTT. It specifies CASSYGHTGELFF.

The CDR3 reads CASSLAPGANTEAFF. In DNA form, the CDR3 reads TGTGCCAGCAGCTTAGCGCCGGGAGCGAACACTGAAGCTTTCTTT. The rearrangement joins TRBV7-8 to TRBJ1-1; D unclear. CDR1 is SGHVS and CDR2 is FQNEAQ in the germline V gene. Trimming pared 0 bases from V and 1 base from J, leaving 9 bases between. The CDR3 contains 15 residues.

V gene TRBV5-1 combines with J gene TRBJ2-1; 10 nucleotides align to TRBD2. J lost 7 bases, V lost 6 bases, and 7 bases had no gene match. Per the germline V gene, CDR1 is SGHRS and CDR2 is YFSETQ. There are 14 residues in the CDR3. CDR3 sequence: CASTLAGGRNEQFF. The CDR3 DNA sequence: TGCGCCAGCACCTTAGCGGGAGGTAGGAATGAGCAGTTCTTC.

The chain recombines TRBV5-5 with TRBJ2-3, with 7 positions matching TRBD2. The germline V gene has CDR1 SGHKS and CDR2 YYEKEE (reference sequence). CDR3 length: 15 amino acids. Trimming removed 2 bases from V and 3 bases from J; junction bases left unmatched: 6. In nucleotides, the CDR3 is TGTGCCAGCAGCTTCGACGCGGGGGTAACAGATACGCAGTATTTT. As protein: CASSFDAGVTDTQYF.

The V call is TRBV7-9, the J call TRBJ1-5; D is perhaps TRBD1 (5 bases). This CDR3 is 16 amino acids long. V lost 2 bases to trimming and J lost 5 bases, with 16 bases between them. Germline V gives CDR1 SEHNR, CDR2 FQNEAQ (reference sequence). CDR3 sequence: CASSLSRDVGYQPQHF. The CDR3 region has the DNA TGTGCCAGCAGCTTATCCCGGGACGTAGGGTATCAGCCCCAGCATTTT.

This chain uses TRBV5-1 with TRBJ1-1; D may be TRBD1 (6 bases). This CDR3 spans 15 amino acids. Per germline, CDR1 SGHRS and CDR2 YFSETQ. V was cut by 0 bases and J by 6 bases, with 15 bases left in between. The CDR3 loop reads CASSLGQAQVAEAFF. The CDR3 DNA is TGCGCCAGCAGCTTGGGACAGGCTCAGGTGGCTGAAGCTTTCTTT.

This clone came up a few times. The chain joins TRBV2 to TRBJ1-1; TRBD1 agrees at 12 bases. The CDR3 consists of 16 residues. Trimming took 7 bases from V and 1 from J; bases not matched to a gene: 7. Germline V CDR1 and CDR2: SNHLY, FYNNEI. CDR3 amino acids: CASKGQGASTNTEAFF. In DNA, the CDR3 is TGTGCCAGCAAGGGACAGGGGGCCTCCACGAACACTGAAGCTTTCTTT.

The chain couples TRBV5-1 to TRBJ1-4, with D unclear. The CDR3 spans 15 residues. Germline lookup yields CDR1 SGHRS and CDR2 YFSETQ. Trimming left V 5 bases short and J 1 base short, with 12 bases between. CDR3 sequence: CASSSGSLTNEKLFF. The CDR3 DNA reads TGCGCCAGCAGTTCGGGGAGCTTAACTAATGAAAAACTGTTTTTT.

This chain uses TRBV7-3 with TRBJ2-3; D not certain. V dropped 2 bases and J dropped 2 bases, with 5 bases sitting between them. The CDR3 runs to 13 residues. Germline CDR1 and CDR2: SGHTA and FQGTGA. The CDR3 loop reads CASSLEVTDTQYF. The CDR3 DNA reads TGTGCCAGCAGCTTAGAAGTCACAGATACGCAGTATTTT.

The chain employs TRBV7-2 and TRBJ1-4, with TRBD1 identical over 8 bases. The CDR3 runs 17 residues. Germline CDR1 reads SGHTA; CDR2 reads FQGNSA. The J segment lost 8 bases and the V segment lost 3 bases, leaving 14 bases of the junction unmatched. CDR3 sequence reads: CASSFDTLTGGKEKLFF. CDR3 sequence (DNA): TGTGCCAGCAGCTTCGACACGTTAACAGGGGGGAAGGAAAAACTGTTTTTT.

J is TRBJ2-6 and V is TRBV13; D is undetermined. Germline loops: CDR1 PRHDT, CDR2 FYEKMQ (reference sequence). The V end was cut by 5 bases, the J end by 0 bases, with 17 bases between. This CDR3 is built from 18 residues. The chain's CDR3 is CASSARSTLVSGANVLTF. CDR3 nucleotide sequence: TGTGCCAGCAGCGCCAGGTCCACTTTGGTCTCTGGGGCCAACGTCCTGACTTTC.

V is TRBV25-1 and J is TRBJ2-3; 8 positions match TRBD1. V gave up 4 bases and J gave up 5 bases; unmatched junction bases: 5. The CDR3 has 14 amino acids. CDR1 is MGHDK, CDR2 SYGVNS, per germline. For the CDR3, the DNA is TGTGCCAGCAGTGTTGGACAGGGTGGAGATACGCAGTATTTT. Amino acid sequence: CASSVGQGGDTQYF. Looking up the rest from reference TRBV25-1 and TRBJ2-3 gives the full variable domain: EADIYQTPRYLVIGTGKKITLECSQTMGHDKMYWYQQDPGMELHLIHYSYGVNSTEKGDLSSESTVSRIRTEHFPLTLESARPSHTSQYLCASSVGQGGDTQYFGPGTRLTVL.